The 21 T cell receptor beta chains in this list originate from one sample, sequenced in a study of blood T cells in healthy people across ages. Alongside a J-beta primer mix, a sample-barcoded 5' primer served in a second PCR lasting about 6 to 11 cycles. TCRdb processed the 5' RACE reads anew with MiXCR; each CDR3 protein has one entry. There are 1.6 million or so distinct CDR3 sequences in the sample; almost 35% occur only once, and roughly 10% lies in the top ten. Sequenced input: blood. The receptor set was obtained from a woman younger than 45 in good health.

This clonotype turned up a few times. The chain has TRBV15 and TRBJ2-3; 11 positions agree with TRBD2. The V segment lost 0 bases and the J segment 0 bases; nucleotides outside the gene matches: 8. The CDR3 runs 19 residues. The germline V gene has CDR1 LNHNV and CDR2 YYDKDF (reference sequence). The CDR3 coding sequence is TGTGCCACCAGCAGAGATCGCCTAGCGGGGGGACCTAGCACAGATACGCAGTATTTT. This sequence encodes CATSRDRLAGGPSTDTQYF.

This clonotype has only a few counts. The chain joins TRBV27 to TRBJ1-5; 7 nucleotides line up with TRBD1. Losses at the gene ends were 6 bases for V and 6 bases for J; bases not matched to a gene: 8. This CDR3 region has 14 residues. Germline V gene sequence: CDR1 MNHEY, CDR2 SMNVEV (reference sequence). CDR3 sequence reads: CASRQGGGGQPQHF. The CDR3 nucleotides read TGTGCCAGCAGGCAAGGGGGCGGTGGTCAGCCCCAGCATTTT.

This clonotype occurred once. The J gene is TRBJ1-2, the V gene TRBV3-1, with 10 bases lining up with TRBD1. The CDR3 has 15 amino acids. Germline V CDR1 and CDR2: LGHDT, YNNKEL (reference sequence). V was clipped by 5 bases and J by 4 bases; unmatched bases: 7. CDR3 DNA: TGTGCCAGCAGCGAGCGGGACAGGGGAGTCTATGGCTACACCTTC. It codes for CASSERDRGVYGYTF. Full variable domain (remainder filled in from reference TRBV3-1 and TRBJ1-2): DTAVSQTPKYLVTQMGNDKSIKCEQNLGHDTMYWYKQDSKKFLKIMFSYNNKELIINETVPNRFSPKSPDKAHLNLHINSLELGDSAVYFCASSERDRGVYGYTFGSGTRLTVV.

The genes are TRBV28 and TRBJ2-1; 7 nucleotides match TRBD2. The CDR3 is 17 amino acids. The ends lost 5 bases at V and 9 bases at J; junction bases unmatched: 19. Germline V gene data show CDR1 as MDHEN and CDR2 as SYDVKM. The CDR3 is CASSAPRTRAQLGEQFF. In DNA form, the CDR3 reads TGTGCCAGCAGTGCACCTAGGACTAGAGCTCAGTTGGGTGAGCAGTTCTTC.

This clonotype occurred a few times. V and J are TRBV7-3 and TRBJ2-1; 7 bases line up with TRBD2. The CDR3 has 18 residues. The ends lost 5 bases at V and 6 bases at J; junction bases unmatched: 19. CDR1 is SGHTA and CDR2 is FQGTGA in the germline V gene. CDR3 sequence (DNA): TGTGCCAGCAGCCCACCCCTATCGCATGCGGGGGTTACCAATGAGCAGTTCTTC. Amino acids: CASSPPLSHAGVTNEQFF.

This chain connects TRBV5-1 to TRBJ2-5, with TRBD2 matching over 15 bases. Germline V gives CDR1 SGHRS, CDR2 YFSETQ. The CDR3 runs to 16 residues. The ends lost 4 bases at V and 5 bases at J; junction bases unmatched: 6. The CDR3 region is CASSPTGTSGRETQYF. In nucleotides, the CDR3 is TGCGCCAGCAGCCCTACCGGGACTAGCGGGAGGGAGACCCAGTACTTC.

This clonotype was counted only a few times. The chain couples TRBV3-1 to TRBJ2-3, with D perhaps TRBD2 (5 bases). Germline CDR1 and CDR2: LGHDT and YNNKEL (reference sequence). The CDR3 contains 15 residues. V was cut by 1 base and J by 10 bases, with 18 bases left in between. For the CDR3, the DNA is TGTGCCAGCAGCCAAGGCCGGACTCCCCAATGGTCGCAGTATTTT. Translated: CASSQGRTPQWSQYF.

Concerning this clonotype itself: This may arise from a read error, as a much more abundant clone is one base away. The chain carries TRBV6-5 and TRBJ2-1, with TRBD2 matching 8 bases. Germline values: CDR1 MNHEY, CDR2 SVGAGI. This CDR3 comprises 15 residues. CDR3 nucleotides: TGTGTCAGCAGTTACAAGATGATCGGGAGGGGCGAGCAGTTCTTC. Amino acid sequence: CVSSYKMIGRGEQFF.

The V and J genes are TRBV18 and TRBJ2-3; no clear D. The V gene lost 3 bases and the J gene lost 0 bases, with 16 bases spanning the gap. The CDR3 is 17 residues long. Germline CDR1 is KGHSH and CDR2 is LQKENI. CDR3 nucleotide sequence: TGTGCCAGCTCACCGGCAGTTGGAACCCTAAGCACAGATACGCAGTATTTT. Translating it yields CASSPAVGTLSTDTQYF.

The J gene is TRBJ2-3, the V gene TRBV10-3; 9 nucleotides align to TRBD2. The CDR3 spans 17 residues. Looked up from germline, CDR1 is ENHRY and CDR2 is SYGVKD. V shed 0 bases, J shed 4 bases, and the junction held 8 bases outside the gene matches. CDR3 sequence reads: CAISESSGSLYADTQYF. The CDR3 region has the DNA TGTGCCATCAGTGAGTCTAGCGGGAGCCTCTACGCAGATACGCAGTATTTT.

This clonotype was picked up a small number of times. The rearrangement links TRBV12-3 or TRBV12-4 to TRBJ2-5, with D tentatively TRBD1 (5 bases). The CDR3 contains 16 residues. Trimming stripped 0 bases from V and 1 base from J, with 12 bases between. The DNA for the CDR3 is TGTGCCAGCAGTTTAGCGGGGCTAGTGCCCCAAGAGACCCAGTACTTC. Translated, it gives CASSLAGLVPQETQYF.

The chain employs TRBV5-1 and TRBJ1-1; D ambiguous. This CDR3 comprises 16 residues. Deletions cut 0 bases from V and 0 bases from J, with 12 bases between. From germline, CDR1 is SGHRS and CDR2 YFSETQ. In nucleotides, the CDR3 is TGCGCCAGCAGCTTGGAAGGAGTGGGATTGAACACTGAAGCTTTCTTT. Residues: CASSLEGVGLNTEAFF. The whole variable domain, remainder taken from reference TRBV5-1 and TRBJ1-1, is KAGVTQTPRYLIKTRGQQVTLSCSPISGHRSVSWYQQTPGQGLQFLFEYFSETQRNKGNFPGRFSGRQFSNSRSEMNVSTLELGDSALYLCASSLEGVGLNTEAFFGQGTRLTVV.

The sample holds a few counts of this clonotype. The V gene is TRBV20-1, the J gene TRBJ2-7; tentatively, D is TRBD2 (7 bases). The germline V and J ends were trimmed by 0 bases and 5 bases, with 11 bases remaining between them. Per the germline V gene, CDR1 is DFQATT and CDR2 is SNEGSKA (reference sequence). CDR3 length: 13 amino acids. CDR3 sequence reads: CSARDPGGNEQYF. CDR3 sequence (DNA): TGCAGTGCTAGAGATCCGGGGGGCAACGAGCAGTACTTC.

The V call is TRBV9, the J call TRBJ2-7, with unresolved D. The CDR3 length is 13 residues. In germline, CDR1 is SGDLS, CDR2 YYNGEE. V was cut by 0 bases and J by 3 bases, with 7 bases left in between. CDR3 residues: CASSVAPDYEQYF. CDR3 DNA sequence: TGTGCCAGCAGCGTAGCCCCAGACTACGAGCAGTACTTC.

Turning to this clonotype: At one of its ends the junction is not consistent with the germline gene, which may arise from a read error. The J gene is TRBJ2-7, the V gene TRBV9; possibly TRBD1 for D (5 bases). The CDR3 totals 15 residues. CDR1 SGDLS and CDR2 YYNGEE come from the germline V gene. CDR3 sequence (DNA): TGTGCCATCAGCGAAAGTGAGGCAGGGCCCTACGAGCAGTACTTC. This codes for CAISESEAGPYEQYF. The variable domain in full, with the rest retrieved from reference TRBV9 and TRBJ2-7, is DSGVTQTPKHLITATGQRVTLRCSPRSGDLSVYWYQQSLDQGLQFLIQYYNGEERAKGNILERFSAQQFPDLHSELNLSSLELGDSALYFCAISESEAGPYEQYFGPGTRLTVT.

CDR3 nucleotide sequence: TGCAGTGGAGGCGGGGTTAGCTCCTACAATGAGCAGTTCTTC. This sequence encodes CSGGGVSSYNEQFF. The chain joins TRBV20-1 to TRBJ2-1; tentative D call: TRBD2 (6 bases). This CDR3 region has 14 residues. Germline V CDR1 and CDR2: DFQATT, SNEGSKA (reference sequence). V lost 7 bases to trimming and J lost 0 bases, with 13 bases between them.

The rearrangement joins TRBV6-4 to TRBJ2-7; D is perhaps TRBD1 (6 bases). The V end was cut by 1 base, the J end by 3 bases, with 10 bases between. Germline CDR1 is MRHNA and CDR2 is SNTAGT. The CDR3 consists of 14 residues. The CDR3 DNA is TGTGCCAGCAGTGACTACGACAGGATCTACGAGCAGTACTTC. It is translated as CASSDYDRIYEQYF.

J is TRBJ1-1 and V is TRBV5-1; no clear D gene. Germline loops: CDR1 SGHRS, CDR2 YFSETQ. The CDR3 runs 14 residues. With 4 bases removed from V and 0 bases from J, the gap between germline ends came to 10 bases. The CDR3 DNA follows: TGCGCCAGCAGCCCGGACCCAATGAACACTGAAGCTTTCTTT. Translated: CASSPDPMNTEAFF. The full variable domain, completed using reference TRBV5-1 and TRBJ1-1, is KAGVTQTPRYLIKTRGQQVTLSCSPISGHRSVSWYQQTPGQGLQFLFEYFSETQRNKGNFPGRFSGRQFSNSRSEMNVSTLELGDSALYLCASSPDPMNTEAFFGQGTRLTVV.

The CDR3 DNA sequence: TGCGCCAGCAGCCAAGTTACGATGAACACTGAAGCTTTCTTT. Amino acid sequence: CASSQVTMNTEAFF. This chain connects TRBV4-1 to TRBJ1-1; D is ambiguous. Germline lookup yields CDR1 MGHRA and CDR2 YSYEKL. This CDR3 region has 14 residues. The V end was cut by 1 base, the J end by 0 bases, with 6 bases between.

J is TRBJ2-5 and V is TRBV24-1; 9 nucleotides align to TRBD2. The CDR3 has 15 amino acids. J lost 3 bases, V lost 2 bases, and 3 bases had no gene match. CDR1 KGHDR and CDR2 SFDVKD come from the germline V gene. The CDR3 sequence is CATSDSGTSKETQYF. For the CDR3, the DNA is TGTGCCACCAGTGATTCCGGGACTAGCAAAGAGACCCAGTACTTC.

The gene calls are TRBV9 and TRBJ2-3; 11 bases align to TRBD1. The V segment lost 5 bases and the J segment 4 bases; nucleotides outside the gene matches: 6. CDR3 length: 15 amino acids. Germline V CDR1 and CDR2: SGDLS, YYNGEE. CDR3: CASRPGQGVPDTQYF. For the CDR3, the DNA is TGTGCCAGCAGACCGGGACAGGGGGTTCCAGATACGCAGTATTTT. Variable domain in full (rest from reference TRBV9 and TRBJ2-3): DSGVTQTPKHLITATGQRVTLRCSPRSGDLSVYWYQQSLDQGLQFLIQYYNGEERAKGNILERFSAQQFPDLHSELNLSSLELGDSALYFCASRPGQGVPDTQYFGPGTRLTVL.